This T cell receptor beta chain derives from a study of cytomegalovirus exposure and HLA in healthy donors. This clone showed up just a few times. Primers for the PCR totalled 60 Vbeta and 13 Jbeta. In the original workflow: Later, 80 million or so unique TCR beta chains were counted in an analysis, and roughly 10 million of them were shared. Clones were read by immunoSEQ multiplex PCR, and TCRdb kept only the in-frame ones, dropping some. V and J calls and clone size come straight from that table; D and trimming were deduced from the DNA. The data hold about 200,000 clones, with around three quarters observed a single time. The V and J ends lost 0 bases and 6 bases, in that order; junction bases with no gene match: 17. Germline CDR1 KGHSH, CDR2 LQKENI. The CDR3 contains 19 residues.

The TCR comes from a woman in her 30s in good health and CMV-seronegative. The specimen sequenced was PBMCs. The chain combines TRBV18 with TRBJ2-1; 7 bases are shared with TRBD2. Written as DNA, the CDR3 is TGTGCCAGCTCACCACCGGCGTTCTCTAGCGGTATAGGGGTCAATGAGCAGTTCTTC. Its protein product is CASSPPAFSSGIGVNEQFF.